Detailed here is one TCR beta chain. Its antigen is not known. The germline V gene encodes CDR1 SNHLY and CDR2 FYNNEI. V was pared by 4 bases and J by 1 base, with 3 bases of the junction left unmatched. This CDR3 is built from 14 residues. Some clones are missing from TCRdb's copy, which holds only in-frame ones; the method was immunoSEQ multiplex PCR. The sample has approximately 92,000 clones; roughly nine tenths are singletons. These data originate in a study of T cell responses to AZD1222 COVID-19 vaccine. Findings and limits, study-wide: Repertoires were obtained only post-peak T cell response. The study reported that nearly half of spike-specific TCRs target unmutated variant regions. There were mostly white British donors and more females than males, and clonal diversity was possibly underestimated. Spike-specific TCR repertoires showed rising breadth and depth after two AZD1222 doses.

This receptor was taken from an adult in good health. Sample: peripheral blood, taken on day 0 of AZD1222 vaccination. This chain uses TRBV2 with TRBJ2-7, with 8 nucleotides matching TRBD1. For the CDR3, the DNA is TGTGCCAGCAGTGGACAGGGGATGTCCTACGAGCAGTACTTC. It encodes CASSGQGMSYEQYF.